The 32 T cell receptor beta chains listed next were all sequenced from one sample in a study of Tregs in tolerant kidney transplant recipients. The assay was immunoSEQ multiplex PCR, and TCRdb's table has in-frame clones only and misses some. The repertoire holds approximately 93,000 clones, with roughly 93% as singletons. Specimen: CD4+ T cells from blood, collected before the transplant. Source of these receptors: a human donor who received a combined kidney and bone marrow transplant.

The chain joins TRBV15 to TRBJ1-4; D is unclear. The CDR3 covers 16 residues. The V and J ends lost 0 bases and 3 bases respectively, with 11 bases between them. The germline gives CDR1 LNHNV, CDR2 YYDKDF (reference sequence). The CDR3 is CATSRDPRGANEKLFF. The CDR3, as DNA: TGTGCCACCAGCAGAGATCCGCGGGGAGCTAATGAAAAACTGTTTTTT. Drawing the rest from reference TRBV15 and TRBJ1-4, the complete variable domain is DAMVIQNPRYQVTQFGKPVTLSCSQTLNHNVMYWYQQKSSQAPKLLFHYYDKDFNNEADTPDNFQSRRPNTSFCFLDIRSPGLGDTAMYLCATSRDPRGANEKLFFGSGTQLSVL.

The chain recombines TRBV7-2 with TRBJ2-5; D remains unclear. This CDR3 spans 11 amino acids. V was cut by 5 bases and J by 5 bases, with 6 bases left in between. The germline V gene encodes CDR1 SGHTA and CDR2 FQGNSA. The CDR3 bases are TGTGCCAGCAGCCCCTCGGAGACCCAGTACTTC. Protein product: CASSPSETQYF. The whole variable domain, remainder taken from reference TRBV7-2 and TRBJ2-5, is GAGVSQSPSNKVTEKGKDVELRCDPISGHTALYWYRQSLGQGLEFLIYFQGNSAPDKSGLPSDRFSAERTGGSVSTLTIQRTQQEDSAVYLCASSPSETQYFGPGTRLLVL.

The chain joins TRBV7-6 to TRBJ2-3, with 10 bases that match TRBD1. CDR1 is SGHVS, CDR2 FNYEAQ, per germline. The CDR3 consists of 13 residues. J lost 6 bases, V lost 4 bases, and 1 base had no gene match. The CDR3 loop reads CASSWTGGDTQYF. The CDR3 bases are TGTGCCAGCAGCTGGACAGGGGGGGATACGCAGTATTTT.

J is TRBJ2-7 and V is TRBV6-6; TRBD2 matches 10 bases. Germline CDR1 is MNHNY and CDR2 is SVGAGI (reference sequence). This CDR3 region has 16 residues. The junction had 9 bases not matched to a gene; V was cut back by 4 bases and J by 3 bases. CDR3 loop: CASSSAGTSVIYEQYF. CDR3 nucleotides: TGTGCCAGCAGTTCGGCCGGGACTAGCGTTATCTACGAGCAGTACTTC.

This clone turned up a few times. The V and J genes are TRBV4-2 and TRBJ1-2; 7 bases are a match to TRBD1. The CDR3 consists of 14 residues. CDR1 and CDR2 (germline): LGHNA, YNFKEQ. J lost 4 bases, V lost 0 bases, and 2 bases had no gene match. This chain's CDR3 is CASSQDRGTYGYTF. CDR3 nucleotides: TGTGCCAGCAGCCAAGACAGGGGGACCTATGGCTACACCTTC.

This chain connects TRBV30 to TRBJ1-1; maybe TRBD1 (5 bases). CDR3 length equals 15 residues. Per germline, CDR1 GTSNPN and CDR2 SVGIG (reference sequence). V lost 0 bases, J lost 1 base, and 12 bases lay in between. The CDR3 is CAWSVGFQGNTEAFF. The CDR3, as DNA: TGTGCCTGGAGTGTAGGGTTTCAGGGGAACACTGAAGCTTTCTTT.

The chain has TRBV11-3 and TRBJ2-1; the match to TRBD2 covers 12 bases. V lost 5 bases and J lost 4; bases outside the gene matches: 3. CDR3 length: 15 residues. The germline V gene encodes CDR1 SGHNT and CDR2 YENEEA. This CDR3 is CASSVLAGGYNEQFF. The CDR3 bases are TGTGCCAGCAGCGTCCTAGCGGGAGGGTACAATGAGCAGTTCTTC.

V gene TRBV11-3 combines with J gene TRBJ2-1; 12 positions agree with TRBD2. Per the germline V gene, CDR1 is SGHNT and CDR2 is YENEEA. The trim removed 5 bases at V and 5 bases at J, leaving 4 bases unmatched. The CDR3 contains 15 residues. The CDR3 DNA reads TGTGCCAGCAGCCGAGGACTAGCGGGAAACAATGAGCAGTTCTTC. This sequence encodes CASSRGLAGNNEQFF.

This clone was counted between two and nine times. This CDR3 reads CASSKMTGLLYEQYF. In nucleotides, the CDR3 is TGTGCCAGCAGCAAGATGACAGGTTTACTCTACGAGCAGTACTTC. The V call is TRBV21-1, the J call TRBJ2-7; TRBD1, the table's D call, lacks a check against the DNA. TRBV21-1 is a documented pseudogene. There are 15 residues in the CDR3.

This clone was counted once. This chain joins TRBV30 and TRBJ2-5; tentative D call: TRBD2 (5 bases). V was trimmed by 7 bases and J by 2 bases, leaving 17 bases between them. In germline, CDR1 is GTSNPN, CDR2 SVGIG (reference sequence). The CDR3 extends over 14 amino acids. Here the CDR3 reads CASTRGSKQETQYF. The CDR3 nucleotides read TGTGCCTCGACTCGGGGTTCAAAACAAGAGACCCAGTACTTC. Supplemented by reference TRBV30 and TRBJ2-5, the full variable domain reads SQTIHQWPATLVQPVGSPLSLECTVEGTSNPNLYWYRQAAGRGLQLLFYSVGIGQISSEVPQNLSASRPQDRQFILSSKKLLLSDSGFYLCASTRGSKQETQYFGPGTRLLVL.

The chain carries TRBV21-1 and TRBJ2-4; the table's D call of TRBD2 was not tested on the DNA. TRBV21-1 is listed as a pseudogene. The CDR3 is 12 amino acids. DNA of the CDR3: TGTGCCAGCACGAGGGCCAAAAACATTCAGTACTTC. Protein sequence: CASTRAKNIQYF.

This chain uses TRBV6-4 with TRBJ2-1, with a possible D match to TRBD1 (5 bases). CDR3 size: 14 residues. The V and J ends lost 2 bases and 6 bases respectively, with 11 bases between them. Germline assignment: CDR1 MRHNA and CDR2 SNTAGT. CDR3 sequence reads: CASSDPQQVNEQFF. In DNA form, the CDR3 reads TGTGCCAGCAGTGACCCACAACAGGTCAATGAGCAGTTCTTC.

The chain uses TRBV4-2 and TRBJ2-1, with TRBD2 identical over 9 bases. Germline V CDR1 and CDR2: LGHNA, YNFKEQ. Trimming at V came to 1 base and at J to 3 bases, leaving 4 bases not matched to a gene. The CDR3 extends over 16 amino acids. The CDR3: CASSQGSSGDYNEQFF. The CDR3 region has the DNA TGTGCCAGCAGCCAAGGCTCTAGCGGGGACTACAATGAGCAGTTCTTC.

This rearrangement joins TRBV29-1 to TRBJ2-4, with a possible D match to TRBD2 (6 bases). This CDR3 region has 12 residues. V was shortened by 1 base and J by 14 bases, with 15 bases between the two germline ends. Germline V lookup: CDR1 SQVTM, CDR2 ANQGSEA. The CDR3 is CSVEVLGGIEYF. In nucleotides, the CDR3 is TGCAGCGTTGAAGTACTCGGAGGGATCGAGTACTTC.

This clone is a singleton in its sample. The chain combines TRBV19 with TRBJ1-2; 9 positions agree with TRBD1. This CDR3 is built from 15 residues. Germline-derived CDR1 and CDR2 are LNHDA and SQIVND (reference sequence). V lost 2 bases and J lost 8; bases outside the gene matches: 9. The CDR3 loop is CASSILVGQGGGYTF. CDR3 nucleotides: TGTGCCAGTAGTATACTTGTGGGACAGGGAGGAGGCTACACCTTC. Looking up the rest from reference TRBV19 and TRBJ1-2 gives the full variable domain: DGGITQSPKYLFRKEGQNVTLSCEQNLNHDAMYWYRQDPGQGLRLIYYSQIVNDFQKGDIAEGYSVSREKKESFPLTVTSAQKNPTAFYLCASSILVGQGGGYTFGSGTRLTVV.

This clone was seen a single time. This chain joins TRBV7-7 and TRBJ2-2; possible D gene TRBD1, 5 bases. Germline CDR1 SSHAT, CDR2 FNYEAQ (reference sequence). Trimming took off 2 bases at V and 4 bases at J, with 17 bases between the two ends. The CDR3 is 17 amino acids. The CDR3 here is CASSLQSLTARTGELFF. The CDR3 DNA reads as TGTGCCAGCAGCTTACAATCCCTGACAGCACGCACCGGGGAGCTGTTTTTT. Filled out from reference TRBV7-7 and TRBJ2-2, the complete variable domain reads GAGVSQSPRYKVTKRGQDVTLRCDPISSHATLYWYQQALGQGPEFLTYFNYEAQPDKSGLPSDRFSAERPEGSISTLTIQRTEQRDSAMYRCASSLQSLTARTGELFFGEGSRLTVL.

The sample holds a few counts of this clone. The CDR3 nucleotides read TGTGCCAGCAGTAGACTAGCGGGGGTTTCCGGGGAGCTGTTTTTT. Residues: CASSRLAGVSGELFF. The chain has TRBV6-6 and TRBJ2-2; TRBD2 agrees at 12 bases. Germline V lookup: CDR1 MNHNY, CDR2 SVGAGI (reference sequence). The V segment lost 5 bases and the J segment 6 bases; nucleotides outside the gene matches: 4. The CDR3 length is 15 residues.

This chain uses TRBV5-1 with TRBJ2-2; D might be TRBD2 (7 bases). CDR3 length equals 15 residues. The V and J ends lost 5 bases and 7 bases respectively, with 18 bases between them. Germline V gene data show CDR1 as SGHRS and CDR2 as YFSETQ. CDR3 sequence reads: CASRGARESGGELFF. CDR3 coding DNA: TGCGCCAGCAGGGGGGCGCGGGAGAGCGGCGGGGAGCTGTTTTTT.

V is TRBV19 and J is TRBJ1-2; D call uncertain. V dropped 3 bases and J dropped 5 bases, with 13 bases sitting between them. Germline loops: CDR1 LNHDA, CDR2 SQIVND (reference sequence). The CDR3 is 14 amino acids. In DNA form, the CDR3 reads TGTGCCAGTAGTATCTCTAACTCGGTATATGGCTACACCTTC. Translating gives CASSISNSVYGYTF.

V and J are TRBV11-1 and TRBJ1-4; D is perhaps TRBD1 (5 bases). V lost 5 bases and J lost 4, with 11 bases in between. The CDR3 spans 14 residues. Germline CDR1 SGHAT, CDR2 FQDESV (reference sequence). The CDR3 loop reads CASSADSINEKLFF. DNA of the CDR3: TGTGCCAGCAGCGCAGACAGTATTAATGAAAAACTGTTTTTT.

The genes are TRBV7-9 and TRBJ2-3, with 7 bases matching TRBD1. The CDR3 is 17 residues long. The V segment lost 5 bases and the J segment 1 base; nucleotides outside the gene matches: 12. Per germline, CDR1 SEHNR and CDR2 FQNEAQ (reference sequence). The CDR3 bases are TGTGCCAGCAGCCCGAACTACAGGGGCGCGGGCACAGATACGCAGTATTTT. Encoded protein: CASSPNYRGAGTDTQYF.

The CDR3 bases are TGTGCCAGTAGTATAGGCGAAGGGGCGGGGATGAACACTGAAGCTTTCTTT. Residues: CASSIGEGAGMNTEAFF. The V call is TRBV19, the J call TRBJ1-1; a weak D match, TRBD1 (5 bases). V gave up 1 base and J gave up 0 bases, with 15 bases separating them. In germline, CDR1 is LNHDA, CDR2 SQIVND (reference sequence). The CDR3 has 17 amino acids.

V and J are TRBV7-2 and TRBJ2-5; 9 bases agree with TRBD1. Germline V gives CDR1 SGHTA, CDR2 FQGNSA. Trimming took 4 bases from V and 5 from J; bases not matched to a gene: 2. CDR3 size: 13 residues. The CDR3 is CASSSTGGETQYF. As DNA, the CDR3 is TGTGCCAGCAGCTCTACAGGGGGCGAGACCCAGTACTTC. Based on the CDR3 plus reference TRBV7-2 and TRBJ2-5, the full variable domain is GAGVSQSPSNKVTEKGKDVELRCDPISGHTALYWYRQSLGQGLEFLIYFQGNSAPDKSGLPSDRFSAERTGGSVSTLTIQRTQQEDSAVYLCASSSTGGETQYFGPGTRLLVL.

The V gene is TRBV6-1, the J gene TRBJ1-2, with D uncertain. Trimming removed 2 bases at V and 4 bases at J, with 5 bases between. Germline V gives CDR1 MNHNS, CDR2 SASEGT. The CDR3 runs to 12 residues. CDR3 DNA sequence: TGTGCCAGCAGTGAAACCGGCTATGGCTACACCTTC. Its protein product is CASSETGYGYTF.

This chain links TRBV6-5 with TRBJ1-2; tentative D call: TRBD1 (5 bases). Germline V lookup: CDR1 MNHEY, CDR2 SVGAGI. V lost 5 bases to trimming and J lost 4 bases, with 11 bases between them. CDR3 size: 13 residues. CDR3 DNA sequence: TGTGCCAGCAGTGAACAGGCTACCTATGGCTACACCTTC. Translated: CASSEQATYGYTF.

V usage is TRBV5-1 and J usage is TRBJ2-3, with 8 bases fitting TRBD1. This CDR3 spans 15 amino acids. Germline V gene data show CDR1 as SGHRS and CDR2 as YFSETQ. Trimming took 5 bases from V and 3 from J; bases not matched to a gene: 8. CDR3 sequence: CASRSQGAFTDTQYF. DNA of the CDR3: TGCGCCAGCAGGAGTCAGGGGGCTTTTACAGATACGCAGTATTTT.

The chain combines TRBV6-1 with TRBJ2-3; 9 bases line up with TRBD2. The CDR3 covers 16 residues. The ends lost 2 bases at V and 3 bases at J; junction bases unmatched: 6. Per the germline V gene, CDR1 is MNHNS and CDR2 is SASEGT. The CDR3 sequence: CASSEMRRGGTDTQYF. DNA for the CDR3: TGTGCCAGCAGTGAAATGAGGCGGGGGGGAACAGATACGCAGTATTTT.

This chain links TRBV5-4 with TRBJ2-1; 8 nucleotides line up with TRBD2. Germline lookup yields CDR1 SGHNT and CDR2 YYREEE (reference sequence). J was trimmed by 2 bases and V by 4 bases; bases with no gene match: 11. The CDR3 runs to 17 residues. CDR3 in amino acids: CASSRPRAGAPYNEQFF. The CDR3 DNA follows: TGTGCCAGCAGCCGCCCGCGAGCGGGGGCCCCCTACAATGAGCAGTTCTTC.

The V and J genes are TRBV4-3 and TRBJ1-2; 7 nucleotides align to TRBD1. The CDR3 loop spans 15 amino acids. Germline loops: CDR1 LGHNA, CDR2 YSLEER. Germline trimming cut 3 bases from V and 4 bases from J; bases unmatched to any gene: 8. CDR3 amino acids: CASSHSTGKTYGYTF. The CDR3 DNA reads TGCGCCAGCAGCCACTCGACAGGGAAAACCTATGGCTACACCTTC.

This chain uses TRBV7-9 with TRBJ2-1, with 8 bases matching TRBD2. Germline V gene sequence: CDR1 SEHNR, CDR2 FQNEAQ (reference sequence). The CDR3 runs to 15 residues. With V trimmed by 1 base and J by 8 bases, 7 bases remained unmatched. The CDR3 protein is CASSLGSGIVDEQFF. The DNA for the CDR3 is TGTGCCAGCAGCTTAGGTAGCGGGATAGTCGATGAGCAGTTCTTC.

This clone was recorded only once. The J gene is TRBJ2-2, the V gene TRBV2; tentative D call: TRBD2 (6 bases). The CDR3 runs 15 residues. Germline CDR1 SNHLY, CDR2 FYNNEI. Deletions cut 6 bases from V and 1 base from J, with 12 bases between. The CDR3 sequence is CASRGDSGNTGELFF. For the CDR3, the DNA is TGTGCCAGCAGGGGGGACTCCGGGAACACCGGGGAGCTGTTTTTT.

The V call is TRBV15, the J call TRBJ2-1; TRBD2 is a possible D gene (6 bases). V shed 5 bases and J shed 0 bases, with 17 bases lying between them. From germline, CDR1 is LNHNV and CDR2 YYDKDF (reference sequence). The CDR3 spans 17 residues. CDR3: CATSPRSGLSSYNEQFF. As DNA, the CDR3 is TGTGCCACCAGCCCACGGAGCGGGCTGAGCTCCTACAATGAGCAGTTCTTC.